A single sample gave rise to the 32 T cell receptor beta chains below, sequenced in a study of blood T cells in healthy people across ages. Primed by a sample-barcoded 5' primer and a J-beta primer mix, a second PCR proceeded for about 6 to 12 cycles. MiXCR was run by TCRdb on the 5' RACE reads, yielding one entry per CDR3 protein. The sample contains 780,000 or so distinct CDR3 sequences, about 53% of which appear only once. The sample comprised blood. These receptors were obtained from an older man in good health.

The chain recombines TRBV7-9 with TRBJ2-1; D might be TRBD2 (6 bases). CDR3 size: 14 residues. Germline V gene sequence: CDR1 SEHNR, CDR2 FQNEAQ (reference sequence). Trimming took off 3 bases at V and 6 bases at J, with 12 bases between the two ends. The CDR3 nucleotides read TGTGCCAGCAGCTTTGGGAGGAGCTCCAATGAGCAGTTCTTC. Encoded protein: CASSFGRSSNEQFF.

This clonotype has just one count. It is likely a read error, because the conserved phenylalanine at the end of the CDR3 is missing. The chain employs TRBV4-1 and TRBJ2-3, with D tentatively TRBD2 (5 bases). The germline CDR1 and CDR2 sequences are MGHRA and YSYEKL. The CDR3 loop spans 17 amino acids. As DNA, the CDR3 is TGCGCCGGCAGCCAAGCTCAGCGCGGGTTCCAGACAGATACGCAGTATTCT. This sequence encodes CAGSQAQRGFQTDTQYS.

The chain recombines TRBV5-1 with TRBJ2-1; D is undetermined. Per the germline V gene, CDR1 is SGHRS and CDR2 is YFSETQ. The CDR3 extends over 14 amino acids. The ends were cut back, 5 bases at V and 7 bases at J, with 16 bases in the middle. Written as DNA, the CDR3 is TGCGCCAGCAGGCATACTTATAAATTGAATGAGCAGTTCTTC. It codes for CASRHTYKLNEQFF.

The chain employs TRBV7-6 and TRBJ2-1; D call uncertain. The CDR3 is 11 residues long. V gave up 1 base and J gave up 10 bases, with 5 bases separating them. CDR1 and CDR2 from the germline V gene are SGHVS and FNYEAQ. The CDR3 region has the DNA TGTGCCAGCAGCTTAGACCACGAGCAGTTCTTC. Encoded protein: CASSLDHEQFF.

CDR3 coding DNA: TGTGCCAGCAGCTTGCGAGGTTTGACCAAAAACATTCAGTACTTC. Translation gives CASSLRGLTKNIQYF. This chain connects TRBV5-6 to TRBJ2-4; unclear D gene. The germline CDR1 and CDR2 sequences are SGHDT and YYEEEE. Trimming removed 1 base at V and 2 bases at J, with 10 bases between. The CDR3 has 15 residues.

This chain uses TRBV20-1 with TRBJ2-3; D may be TRBD1 (5 bases). This CDR3 has 11 residues. Trimming shortened V by 5 bases and J by 8 bases, and 11 bases separated the two germline ends. CDR1 is DFQATT and CDR2 is SNEGSKA in the germline V gene (reference sequence). Here the CDR3 reads CSALTVATQYF. The CDR3 DNA sequence: TGCAGTGCTCTGACAGTTGCTACGCAGTATTTT.

This clonotype has just one count. The rearrangement links TRBV20-1 to TRBJ2-1; perhaps TRBD1 as D (5 bases). Deletions cut 3 bases from V and 5 bases from J, with 11 bases between. CDR3 length equals 13 residues. CDR1 DFQATT and CDR2 SNEGSKA come from the germline V gene (reference sequence). CDR3 region: CSARQGADNEQFF. The CDR3 DNA sequence: TGCAGTGCTAGGCAGGGTGCAGACAATGAGCAGTTCTTC.

The V and J genes are TRBV5-1 and TRBJ2-3; possibly TRBD2 for D (5 bases). CDR1 and CDR2 (germline): SGHRS, YFSETQ. V lost 4 bases and J lost 2, with 14 bases in between. This CDR3 spans 15 amino acids. Here the CDR3 reads CASSPHGEPTDTQYF. The CDR3 DNA reads TGCGCCAGCAGCCCCCACGGGGAGCCCACAGATACGCAGTATTTT.

The chain has TRBV13 and TRBJ2-1; TRBD1 matches at 7 bases. The CDR3 extends over 14 amino acids. CDR1 and CDR2 from the germline V gene are PRHDT and FYEKMQ (reference sequence). V shed 5 bases, J shed 6 bases, and the junction held 7 bases outside the gene matches. CDR3 amino acids: CASSNRGGSNEQFF. The CDR3 DNA is TGTGCCAGCAGCAACAGGGGTGGATCCAATGAGCAGTTCTTC.

The genes are TRBV6-1 and TRBJ2-7, with TRBD1 as a possible D gene (6 bases). Germline CDR1 is MNHNS and CDR2 is SASEGT. The CDR3 extends over 15 amino acids. V was clipped by 4 bases and J by 0 bases, with 13 bases between them. The CDR3 is CASSGDGTPSYEQYF. As DNA, the CDR3 is TGTGCCAGCAGTGGAGACGGGACACCCTCCTACGAGCAGTACTTC.

V is TRBV5-6 and J is TRBJ1-3, with 8 bases matching TRBD1. The CDR3 has 15 amino acids. V was clipped by 4 bases and J by 7 bases; unmatched bases: 10. CDR1 SGHDT and CDR2 YYEEEE come from the germline V gene. DNA for the CDR3: TGTGCCAGCAGCCCAGGCACAGGGGGTTGGAACACCATATATTTT. Residues: CASSPGTGGWNTIYF.

Concerning this clonotype itself: A read error may explain this, as a much larger clone is one base away. The genes are TRBV5-1 and TRBJ1-2; D may be TRBD1 (5 bases). The CDR3 is made up of 14 amino acids. Between the trimmed V and J ends, which lost 4 bases and 10 bases, there was a span of 20 bases. From germline, CDR1 is SGHRS and CDR2 YFSETQ. This CDR3 is CASSHRELGDDYTF. The DNA of the CDR3 is TGCGCCAGCAGCCACCGGGAACTAGGGGATGACTACACCTTC.

This clonotype was counted ten times or more. The chain links TRBV29-1 to TRBJ2-1, with 7 nucleotides matching TRBD2. After removal of 6 bases from V and 3 bases from J, the junction contained 2 bases not matched to a gene. There are 12 residues in the CDR3. Per the germline V gene, CDR1 is SQVTM and CDR2 is ANQGSEA. The CDR3 bases are TGCAGCGTAAGCGGGGACTACAATGAGCAGTTCTTC. This encodes CSVSGDYNEQFF.

This chain joins TRBV24-1 and TRBJ2-6, with D unclear. CDR3 length equals 14 residues. Germline CDR1 is KGHDR and CDR2 is SFDVKD. The germline V and J ends were trimmed by 7 bases and 0 bases, with 6 bases remaining between them. The CDR3 DNA reads as TGTGCCACCAGCTCCGTCTCTGGGGCCAACGTCCTGACTTTC. It specifies CATSSVSGANVLTF.

The chain links TRBV25-1 to TRBJ2-5; 7 positions match TRBD1. The J call may be wrong; the DNA end is better matched by TRBJ2-7. Per the germline V gene, CDR1 is MGHDK and CDR2 is SYGVNS. The CDR3 has 16 residues. The CDR3 here is CASSEFKQGRWNEQYF. In DNA form, the CDR3 reads TGTGCCAGCAGTGAATTTAAACAGGGGAGATGGAACGAGCAGTACTTC.

The chain combines TRBV5-1 with TRBJ1-1; possibly TRBD1 for D (5 bases). CDR1 SGHRS and CDR2 YFSETQ come from the germline V gene. V was pared by 0 bases and J by 4 bases, with 13 bases between. CDR3 length: 15 amino acids. CDR3 sequence (DNA): TGCGCCAGCAGCTTGGCGGACACCAGTTCCACTGAAGCTTTCTTT. Translated: CASSLADTSSTEAFF.

J is TRBJ1-1 and V is TRBV18, with TRBD1 matching over 8 bases. Germline V gene sequence: CDR1 KGHSH, CDR2 LQKENI. This CDR3 comprises 15 residues. V was clipped by 5 bases and J by 3 bases; unmatched bases: 8. The CDR3: CASSYTPDRDTEAFF. The CDR3 DNA follows: TGTGCCAGCTCATACACCCCGGACAGGGACACTGAAGCTTTCTTT.

The chain carries TRBV5-1 and TRBJ1-5; D possibly corresponds to TRBD1 (6 bases). The CDR3 consists of 15 residues. Trimming left V 4 bases short and J 3 bases short, with 14 bases between. Germline V gene data show CDR1 as SGHRS and CDR2 as YFSETQ. The CDR3 bases are TGCGCCAGCAGCAGTGGTGGGGGGCCCAATCAGCCCCAGCATTTT. Translated, it gives CASSSGGGPNQPQHF.

Only a few counts were recorded for this clonotype. This rearrangement joins TRBV5-1 to TRBJ2-1; 11 nucleotides line up with TRBD2. V lost 5 bases to trimming and J lost 6 bases; unmatched junction nucleotides: 10. The CDR3 totals 16 residues. Germline assignment: CDR1 SGHRS and CDR2 YFSETQ. CDR3 DNA sequence: TGCGCCAGCAGTTATAGCGCCGGGACTAGCGGCAATGAGCAGTTCTTC. Protein: CASSYSAGTSGNEQFF.

Only a few counts were recorded for this clonotype. The chain employs TRBV7-2 and TRBJ2-5; TRBD2 aligns across 7 bases. With 3 bases clipped from V and 0 bases from J, the junction kept 4 bases outside the gene matches. In germline, CDR1 is SGHTA, CDR2 FQGNSA. The CDR3 runs to 15 residues. The CDR3 reads CASSFQGGNQETQYF. CDR3 in DNA: TGTGCCAGCAGCTTCCAGGGAGGGAACCAAGAGACCCAGTACTTC. Full variable domain (missing parts from reference TRBV7-2 and TRBJ2-5): GAGVSQSPSNKVTEKGKDVELRCDPISGHTALYWYRQSLGQGLEFLIYFQGNSAPDKSGLPSDRFSAERTGGSVSTLTIQRTQQEDSAVYLCASSFQGGNQETQYFGPGTRLLVL.

This clonotype has a single count. This chain connects TRBV20-1 to TRBJ2-1, with TRBD2 matching 7 bases. Germline V gene data show CDR1 as DFQATT and CDR2 as SNEGSKA (reference sequence). The junction had 5 bases not matched to a gene; V was cut back by 6 bases and J by 0 bases. The CDR3 runs 14 residues. CDR3 loop: CSAEAGNSYNEQFF. The CDR3 DNA follows: TGCAGTGCCGAAGCGGGAAACTCCTACAATGAGCAGTTCTTC.

This clonotype was seen once. The rearrangement joins TRBV6-5 to TRBJ2-3, with 10 bases fitting TRBD2. This CDR3 is 18 amino acids long. V gave up 0 bases and J gave up 14 bases; unmatched junction bases: 20. Germline values: CDR1 MNHEY, CDR2 SVGAGI. CDR3: CASSYSTGLAGEYRYAYF. CDR3 DNA sequence: TGTGCCAGCAGTTACTCGACGGGGCTAGCGGGAGAATATAGATACGCGTATTTT.

The chain uses TRBV3-1 and TRBJ2-3; D possibly matches TRBD1 or TRBD2 (7 bases each). V was cut by 4 bases and J by 14 bases, with 22 bases left in between. The length of the CDR3 is 14 residues. Looked up from germline, CDR1 is LGHDT and CDR2 is YNNKEL (reference sequence). The CDR3 nucleotides read TGTGCCAGCAGCCGACTAGCAGGGGACAGAGACGCGTATTTT. This gives the protein CASSRLAGDRDAYF.

The V gene is TRBV29-1, the J gene TRBJ2-1; 9 bases line up with TRBD1. V was clipped by 3 bases and J by 6 bases; unmatched bases: 3. The CDR3 spans 13 residues. CDR1 SQVTM and CDR2 ANQGSEA come from the germline V gene. As DNA, the CDR3 is TGCAGCGTTGAGGGACAGGGTTTCAATGAGCAGTTCTTC. Its translation: CSVEGQGFNEQFF.

The J gene is TRBJ1-2, the V gene TRBV3-1; a possible D gene is TRBD1 (5 bases). V shed 4 bases and J shed 5 bases, with 17 bases lying between them. The CDR3 contains 15 residues. Germline V lookup: CDR1 LGHDT, CDR2 YNNKEL (reference sequence). CDR3 protein: CASSPIGQGGYGYTF. In DNA form, the CDR3 reads TGTGCCAGCAGCCCCATTGGCCAGGGCGGGTATGGCTACACCTTC.

The V call is TRBV14, the J call TRBJ1-2; 8 bases match TRBD1. V was clipped by 1 base and J by 8 bases; unmatched bases: 9. The germline V gene has CDR1 SGHDN and CDR2 FVKESK. The CDR3 is made up of 15 amino acids. The DNA for the CDR3 is TGTGCCAGCAGCCAAGTCGACAGGGGCGGTTGGGGCTACACCTTC. Amino acid sequence: CASSQVDRGGWGYTF.

This chain connects TRBV24-1 to TRBJ1-6; D possibly corresponds to TRBD1 (6 bases). The CDR3 totals 19 residues. Germline V gene sequence: CDR1 KGHDR, CDR2 SFDVKD. V shed 2 bases and J shed 10 bases, with 26 bases lying between them. The DNA of the CDR3 is TGTGCCACCAGTGATTCAAAACAGGGAACCTCCTCGGTGGGGTCACCCCTCCACTTT. Translation: CATSDSKQGTSSVGSPLHF.

The chain couples TRBV5-1 to TRBJ2-7; 9 bases map to TRBD1. CDR3 length: 15 amino acids. From germline, CDR1 is SGHRS and CDR2 YFSETQ. The V and J ends lost 6 bases and 1 base, in that order; junction bases with no gene match: 8. CDR3 DNA sequence: TGCGCCAGCAACACCACGGGACAGGGATCCTACGAGCAGTACTTC. It codes for CASNTTGQGSYEQYF.

This clonotype was seen repeatedly, ten times or more. The J gene is TRBJ2-6, the V gene TRBV29-1; D not resolved. The CDR3 has 12 residues. The V gene lost 7 bases and the J gene lost 3 bases, with 7 bases spanning the gap. The germline CDR1 and CDR2 sequences are SQVTM and ANQGSEA. CDR3 residues: CSALGGANVLTF. In DNA, the CDR3 is TGCAGCGCCCTTGGTGGGGCCAACGTCCTGACTTTC.

As DNA, the CDR3 is TGCGCCAGCAGCTCTCCGGGACAGTCATCTTCGCAGTACTTC. It encodes CASSSPGQSSSQYF. This chain uses TRBV5-1 with TRBJ2-5, with 7 bases identical to TRBD1. Germline V gene sequence: CDR1 SGHRS, CDR2 YFSETQ. This CDR3 is built from 14 residues. Trimming took 3 bases from V and 11 from J; bases not matched to a gene: 13.

This clonotype showed up just once. This clone may be a read error of a much larger clone one base away. The chain carries TRBV12-3 or TRBV12-4 and TRBJ2-3; D perhaps matches TRBD2 (5 bases). The length of the CDR3 is 11 residues. The CDR3 DNA reads TGTGCCGGCAGTTTAGGGAGATACGCGTATTTT. Translating gives CAGSLGRYAYF.

Only a few counts were recorded for this clonotype. The chain is built from TRBV28 and TRBJ2-2; no definite D call. V was clipped by 7 bases and J by 5 bases, with 14 bases between them. The CDR3 totals 14 residues. CDR1 and CDR2 from the germline V gene are MDHEN and SYDVKM. The CDR3 loop is CASNLRTGTGELFF. The CDR3 coding sequence is TGTGCCAGCAACCTACGGACGGGTACCGGGGAGCTGTTTTTT.